This T cell receptor (beta chain) was found in a study of blood T cell repertoires in COVID-19. Across the whole study: T cells, B-cell-depleted T cells, or PBMCs supplied cDNA or gDNA.

In the study's own analysis: The authors estimated nucleated cell counts from reference gene primer amplification. Data came from immunoSEQ multiplex PCR; TCRdb stores just in-frame clones and leaves some out. Clonal size and the V and J genes are those of that table, whereas D and trimming came from the DNA. The table shows around 180,000 clones, with 70% to 90% occurring only once. This sequence originates from a man aged 65-85 years with active or convalescent COVID-19. The material sequenced was peripheral blood.

In DNA, the CDR3 is TGTGCCAGCAGCCCCTGGACAGGGGCGAACACTGAAGCTTTCTTT. This encodes CASSPWTGANTEAFF. This chain links TRBV11-2 with TRBJ1-1; 9 bases agree with TRBD1. The CDR3 contains 15 residues. The germline CDR1 and CDR2 sequences are SGHAT and FQNNGV. The J segment lost 1 base and the V segment lost 5 bases, leaving 5 bases of the junction unmatched.